The 28 T cell receptor beta chains below were found in one sample sequenced in a study of lymphopenia after photon versus proton radiotherapy. Assay used: immunoSEQ multiplex PCR; TCRdb lists only in-frame clones, some missing. The sample holds 50,000 to 60,000 clones, under 95% seen once. Sample: peripheral blood, taken from a patient treated with photon-based radiotherapy. These TCRs come from a middle-aged woman with cholangiocarcinoma.

This clone was found once. This chain connects TRBV18 to TRBJ2-5; no reliable D call. Trimming shortened V by 3 bases and J by 4 bases, and 9 bases separated the two germline ends. CDR1 and CDR2 from the germline V gene are KGHSH and LQKENI. This CDR3 comprises 13 residues. The CDR3, as DNA: TGTGCCAGCTCACCGGGTGTTACAGAGACCCAGTACTTC. It is translated as CASSPGVTETQYF.

The chain employs TRBV6-5 and TRBJ1-2; possibly TRBD1 for D (5 bases). Trimming removed 0 bases from V and 2 bases from J, with 10 bases in between. Germline V gives CDR1 MNHEY, CDR2 SVGAGI. CDR3 size: 15 residues. The CDR3 DNA is TGTGCCAGCAGTTACTCGACCCAGGGCAACTATGGCTACACCTTC. The encoded protein is CASSYSTQGNYGYTF.

J is TRBJ2-5 and V is TRBV5-1, with 8 bases aligning to TRBD2. With 4 bases clipped from V and 5 bases from J, the junction kept 10 bases outside the gene matches. This CDR3 is 15 amino acids long. Looked up from germline, CDR1 is SGHRS and CDR2 is YFSETQ. CDR3 nucleotides: TGCGCCAGCAGCCCGGCGGGAGGATTTTGGGAGACCCAGTACTTC. Translated, it gives CASSPAGGFWETQYF.

The chain couples TRBV5-4 to TRBJ2-7, with 11 bases matching TRBD2. CDR3 length equals 15 residues. V shed 1 base, J shed 12 bases, and the junction held 12 bases outside the gene matches. Germline CDR1 is SGHNT and CDR2 is YYREEE (reference sequence). This CDR3 reads CASSLLGVAGGPSYF. CDR3 DNA: TGTGCCAGCAGCTTGCTTGGGGTAGCGGGAGGGCCCTCGTACTTC.

The gene calls are TRBV5-8 and TRBJ1-6; D is unresolved. Trimming removed 2 bases from V and 1 base from J, with 10 bases in between. Per the germline V gene, CDR1 is SGHTS and CDR2 is YDEGEE. The CDR3 runs 16 residues. The CDR3 region is CASSLGGRSYNSPLHF. The CDR3 DNA reads as TGTGCCAGCAGCTTAGGCGGGAGATCCTATAATTCACCCCTCCACTTT.

The CDR3 spells CASSLGTGRTYEQYF. Here the CDR3 DNA reads TGTGCCAGCAGCTTAGGGACAGGGAGGACCTACGAGCAGTACTTC. The chain recombines TRBV7-2 with TRBJ2-7; 8 nucleotides align to TRBD1. Germline values: CDR1 SGHTA, CDR2 FQGNSA. CDR3 length: 15 amino acids. The trim removed 1 base at V and 2 bases at J, leaving 4 bases unmatched.

The chain combines TRBV7-8 with TRBJ2-1, with 7 bases aligning to TRBD2. V gave up 3 bases and J gave up 10 bases; unmatched junction bases: 15. The V gene's germline CDR1 is SGHVS and CDR2 FQNEAQ. This CDR3 is 16 amino acids long. The CDR3 DNA reads TGTGCCAGCAGCTTGGAAGCGGGATCCCTGGTATGGGAGCAGTTCTTC. Protein sequence: CASSLEAGSLVWEQFF.

The rearrangement joins TRBV7-9 to TRBJ2-7, with D perhaps TRBD1 (6 bases). The V gene lost 1 base and the J gene lost 9 bases, with 19 bases spanning the gap. This CDR3 has 15 residues. Germline V lookup: CDR1 SEHNR, CDR2 FQNEAQ (reference sequence). The CDR3 bases are TGTGCCAGCAGCTTAGACAGGGCGCAGGGTATTGGGCAGTACTTC. It translates to CASSLDRAQGIGQYF.

This chain links TRBV7-9 with TRBJ1-1; D unresolved. CDR1 and CDR2 (germline): SEHNR, FQNEAQ (reference sequence). This CDR3 has 14 residues. Between the trimmed V and J ends, which lost 7 bases and 1 base, there was a span of 13 bases. The CDR3 region is CASTYGSTNTEAFF. CDR3 DNA sequence: TGTGCCAGCACCTATGGGTCGACGAACACTGAAGCTTTCTTT. The variable domain in full, with the rest retrieved from reference TRBV7-9 and TRBJ1-1, is DTGVSQNPRHKITKRGQNVTFRCDPISEHNRLYWYRQTLGQGPEFLTYFQNEAQLEKSRLLSDRFSAERPKGSFSTLEIQRTEQGDSAMYLCASTYGSTNTEAFFGQGTRLTVV.

The rearrangement uses TRBV10-3 and TRBJ1-5, with D perhaps matching TRBD1 (5 bases). Germline-derived CDR1 and CDR2 are ENHRY and SYGVKD. The CDR3 covers 16 residues. V was shortened by 3 bases and J by 6 bases, with 18 bases between the two germline ends. Here the CDR3 DNA reads TGTGCCATCAGTGAAGGTGGGCAGGGAGGTTCTCAGCCCCAGCATTTT. It yields the protein CAISEGGQGGSQPQHF.

This clone was seen once. The CDR3 sequence: CASSADPGVEEAFF. The CDR3 nucleotides are TGCGCCAGCAGTGCCGACCCGGGCGTGGAAGAAGCTTTCTTT. The gene calls are TRBV5-1 and TRBJ1-1; D remains ambiguous. The germline V and J ends were trimmed by 5 bases and 8 bases, with 19 bases remaining between them. From germline, CDR1 is SGHRS and CDR2 YFSETQ. The CDR3 has 14 amino acids.

The chain has TRBV27 and TRBJ2-1; D gene ambiguous. CDR1 MNHEY and CDR2 SMNVEV come from the germline V gene (reference sequence). The V and J ends lost 3 bases and 5 bases respectively, with 14 bases between them. The CDR3 runs 15 residues. CDR3 amino acids: CASSFSPEINNEQFF. The CDR3, as DNA: TGTGCCAGCAGTTTTTCTCCGGAGATAAACAATGAGCAGTTCTTC.

V and J are TRBV19 and TRBJ1-3; TRBD1 aligns across 7 bases. CDR1 LNHDA and CDR2 SQIVND come from the germline V gene (reference sequence). This CDR3 is 17 amino acids long. J lost 0 bases, V lost 5 bases, and 10 bases had no gene match. The CDR3 bases are TGTGCCAGTAGTTCCCCAGGGGGAGCGGACTCTGGAAACACCATATATTTT. This gives the protein CASSSPGGADSGNTIYF.

This chain links TRBV10-1 with TRBJ1-1, with D possibly matching TRBD1 (5 bases). The V and J ends lost 5 bases and 2 bases respectively, with 9 bases between them. From germline, CDR1 is WNHNN and CDR2 SYGVQD (reference sequence). The CDR3 length is 13 residues. CDR3 residues: CASSRDLNTEAFF. In DNA form, the CDR3 reads TGCGCCAGCAGTAGGGACCTTAACACTGAAGCTTTCTTT.

CDR3 bases: TGTGCCAGCAGCTTACACCCTCGTACTTACCCCAACACCGGGGAGCTGTTTTTT. Encoded protein: CASSLHPRTYPNTGELFF. The chain links TRBV7-3 to TRBJ2-2; D gene uncertain. V lost 2 bases, J lost 2 bases, and 18 bases lay in between. CDR3 length equals 18 residues. Germline CDR1 and CDR2: SGHTA and FQGTGA.

The rearrangement uses TRBV27 and TRBJ1-6, with D maybe TRBD1 (6 bases). Germline CDR1 reads MNHEY; CDR2 reads SMNVEV (reference sequence). Trimming removed 4 bases from V and 13 bases from J, with 14 bases in between. The CDR3 has 13 amino acids. CDR3 in amino acids: CASSWTAPGPLHF. CDR3 nucleotides: TGTGCCAGCAGTTGGACAGCTCCTGGTCCCCTCCACTTT.

The chain recombines TRBV27 with TRBJ1-6, with TRBD1 identical over 7 bases. Germline V gene lookup returns CDR1 MNHEY and CDR2 SMNVEV (reference sequence). This CDR3 region has 13 residues. Trimming removed 6 bases from V and 9 bases from J; junction bases left unmatched: 5. CDR3 amino acids: CASSTRQGSPLHF. The CDR3 region has the DNA TGTGCCAGCAGCACCCGACAGGGTTCACCCCTCCACTTT.

The genes are TRBV19 and TRBJ2-3; D might be TRBD1 or TRBD2, each matching 5 bases. Germline CDR1 reads LNHDA; CDR2 reads SQIVND (reference sequence). Trimming stripped 1 base from V and 2 bases from J, with 13 bases between. CDR3 length equals 16 residues. Written as DNA, the CDR3 is TGTGCCAGTAGTATAGTCAGTCCGGGGCCCACAGATACGCAGTATTTT. This codes for CASSIVSPGPTDTQYF.

The CDR3 sequence: CARSHGAVAYSYEQYF. In nucleotides, the CDR3 is TGTGCCAGAAGCCACGGGGCGGTCGCGTATTCCTACGAGCAGTACTTC. This chain links TRBV5-3 with TRBJ2-7; D may correspond to TRBD1 or TRBD2 (5 bases each). TRBV5-3 falls under the ORF class, with uncertain function. V lost 4 bases to trimming and J lost 1 base, with 18 bases between them. The CDR3 length is 16 residues.

J is TRBJ1-1 and V is TRBV5-1; D may be TRBD1 (6 bases). The CDR3 contains 15 residues. Germline CDR1 SGHRS, CDR2 YFSETQ. Trimming removed 0 bases at V and 4 bases at J, with 13 bases between. In DNA form, the CDR3 reads TGCGCCAGCAGCTTGGTGGTTCAGGGGAGCACTGAAGCTTTCTTT. This encodes CASSLVVQGSTEAFF.

The CDR3 loop reads CASSSIAGGINEQFF. CDR3 in DNA: TGTGCCAGCAGCTCCATAGCGGGAGGTATCAATGAGCAGTTCTTC. The V and J genes are TRBV11-3 and TRBJ2-1; 10 bases fit TRBD2. Germline CDR1 is SGHNT and CDR2 is YENEEA. Losses at the gene ends were 4 bases for V and 6 bases for J; bases not matched to a gene: 6. This CDR3 has 15 amino acids. Looking up the rest from reference TRBV11-3 and TRBJ2-1 gives the full variable domain: EAGVVQSPRYKIIEKKQPVAFWCNPISGHNTLYWYLQNLGQGPELLIRYENEEAVDDSQLPKDRFSAERLKGVDSTLKIQPAELGDSAVYLCASSSIAGGINEQFFGPGTRLTVL.

The genes are TRBV27 and TRBJ1-6; D is unclear. V dropped 3 bases and J dropped 7 bases, with 16 bases sitting between them. This CDR3 is 16 amino acids long. The germline V gene encodes CDR1 MNHEY and CDR2 SMNVEV (reference sequence). CDR3 nucleotide sequence: TGTGCCAGCAGTTTTAGTGGGGTTTTAGAGAATTCACCCCTCCACTTT. The encoded protein is CASSFSGVLENSPLHF.

V usage is TRBV4-1 and J usage is TRBJ2-1; 8 nucleotides line up with TRBD2. V gave up 6 bases and J gave up 7 bases; unmatched junction bases: 11. Germline V gene data show CDR1 as MGHRA and CDR2 as YSYEKL. The CDR3 covers 15 residues. The DNA for the CDR3 is TGCGCCAGCAGGTCCCGGGAGGGCCTGCTGAATGAGCAGTTCTTC. Its translation is CASRSREGLLNEQFF.

The chain joins TRBV28 to TRBJ1-4; D ambiguous. With 5 bases removed from V and 0 bases from J, the gap between germline ends came to 10 bases. The CDR3 covers 15 residues. CDR1 and CDR2 from the germline V gene are MDHEN and SYDVKM. The CDR3 DNA reads TGTGCCAGCAGTGTCCCGACACCAACTAATGAAAAACTGTTTTTT. As protein: CASSVPTPTNEKLFF.

The CDR3 sequence is CASSLDLGAGQPQHF. The CDR3 coding sequence is TGTGCCAGCAGCTTAGATTTGGGGGCAGGGCAGCCCCAGCATTTT. The chain has TRBV7-2 and TRBJ1-5; TRBD1 might be the D (6 bases). V lost 1 base to trimming and J lost 7 bases, with 14 bases between them. CDR3 length: 15 amino acids. Germline values: CDR1 SGHTA, CDR2 FQGNSA. Supplemented by reference TRBV7-2 and TRBJ1-5, the full variable domain reads GAGVSQSPSNKVTEKGKDVELRCDPISGHTALYWYRQSLGQGLEFLIYFQGNSAPDKSGLPSDRFSAERTGGSVSTLTIQRTQQEDSAVYLCASSLDLGAGQPQHFGDGTRLSIL.

The CDR3 sequence: CASSFGRNQPQHF. CDR3 DNA sequence: TGTGCCAGCAGTTTCGGGAGAAATCAGCCCCAGCATTTT. J is TRBJ1-5 and V is TRBV27; D is undetermined. This CDR3 has 13 amino acids. Trimming shortened V by 3 bases and J by 4 bases, and 7 bases separated the two germline ends. Germline V gene data show CDR1 as MNHEY and CDR2 as SMNVEV (reference sequence).

CDR3 sequence reads: CASSPPGSNQPQHF. The CDR3 region has the DNA TGTGCCAGCAGCCCTCCTGGAAGCAATCAGCCCCAGCATTTT. This chain joins TRBV5-6 and TRBJ1-5; D ambiguous. The CDR3 has 14 residues. Germline assignment: CDR1 SGHDT and CDR2 YYEEEE. V lost 4 bases, J lost 1 base, and 9 bases lay in between.

J is TRBJ2-3 and V is TRBV4-3; 7 nucleotides agree with TRBD1. Germline CDR1 LGHNA, CDR2 YSLEER. Trimming removed 4 bases from V and 2 bases from J; junction bases left unmatched: 6. The CDR3 is made up of 15 amino acids. CDR3 region: CASSRWGQPTDTQYF. The CDR3 DNA reads TGCGCCAGCAGCCGGTGGGGACAGCCCACAGATACGCAGTATTTT.